The 28 T cell receptor beta chains below all came from one sample that was sequenced in a study of T cells in Graves' hyperthyroidism and ophthalmopathy. RNA transcripts gave rise to amplified TCR beta CDR3 regions. The HTBI primer set was used in a first-round RT-PCR of the TCR CDR3. In TCRdb, the multiplex PCR reads were re-called with MiXCR into one record per CDR3 protein. The data contain 500,000 to 800,000 distinct CDR3 sequences, nearly 45% of them seen just once; the ten biggest clones take up 7% to 7.5%. Material: peripheral blood or thyroid tissue (not recorded which). These receptors were collected from an adult man with Graves' disease, either hyperthyroidism or ophthalmopathy (not recorded which).

This clonotype was seen ten or more times. V usage is TRBV5-1 and J usage is TRBJ2-6; D is possibly TRBD1 (6 bases). The germline V gene has CDR1 SGHRS and CDR2 YFSETQ. The CDR3 consists of 18 residues. V was pared by 4 bases and J by 0 bases, with 17 bases between. The CDR3 sequence: CASSPRTVFASGANVLTF. The CDR3 DNA sequence: TGCGCCAGCAGCCCGAGGACAGTGTTTGCCTCTGGGGCCAACGTCCTGACTTTC.

This clonotype was detected ten times or more. The gene calls are TRBV29-1 and TRBJ1-6; possible D gene TRBD1, 5 bases. V lost 5 bases and J lost 7, with 9 bases in between. The CDR3 contains 12 residues. The V gene's germline CDR1 is SQVTM and CDR2 ANQGSEA. This CDR3 reads CSVRDGNSPLHF. CDR3 coding DNA: TGCAGCGTTCGGGACGGAAATTCACCCCTCCACTTT. The full variable domain, rest sourced from reference TRBV29-1 and TRBJ1-6, is SAVISQKPSRDICQRGTSLTIQCQVDSQVTMMFWYRQQPGQSLTLIATANQGSEATYESGFVIDKFPISRPNLTFSTLTVSNMSPEDSSIYLCSVRDGNSPLHFGNGTRLTVT.

The J gene is TRBJ1-2, the V gene TRBV20-1, with D maybe TRBD1 (5 bases). The CDR3 spans 13 residues. Germline V gives CDR1 DFQATT, CDR2 SNEGSKA (reference sequence). The V gene lost 1 base and the J gene lost 7 bases, with 13 bases spanning the gap. This CDR3 reads CSARVGGEGGYTF. CDR3 nucleotides: TGCAGTGCTAGAGTGGGAGGGGAAGGTGGCTACACCTTC.

This chain uses TRBV29-1 with TRBJ1-1; D perhaps matches TRBD1 (5 bases). V was clipped by 2 bases and J by 4 bases, with 17 bases between them. Germline CDR1 and CDR2: SQVTM and ANQGSEA. This CDR3 has 15 residues. CDR3 loop: CSVEMEGLVSTEAFF. DNA for the CDR3: TGCAGCGTTGAAATGGAGGGGCTCGTAAGCACTGAAGCTTTCTTT.

Many counts were recorded for this clonotype. The V call is TRBV29-1, the J call TRBJ1-4, with D perhaps matching TRBD1 (6 bases). This CDR3 comprises 16 residues. CDR1 and CDR2 from the germline V gene are SQVTM and ANQGSEA. V was clipped by 0 bases and J by 8 bases, with 19 bases between them. CDR3 amino acids: CSVEDLEGGYAEKLFF. The DNA for the CDR3 is TGCAGCGTTGAAGATCTGGAGGGGGGCTATGCAGAAAAACTGTTTTTT.

CDR3: CSVGYGKGKLFF. The DNA of the CDR3 is TGCAGCGTTGGATACGGGAAGGGAAAACTGTTTTTT. The rearrangement uses TRBV29-1 and TRBJ1-4, with D uncertain. The CDR3 covers 12 residues. Looked up from germline, CDR1 is SQVTM and CDR2 is ANQGSEA. V lost 4 bases, J lost 10 bases, and 13 bases lay in between.

This rearrangement joins TRBV2 to TRBJ2-5; TRBD1 matches 11 bases. The CDR3 totals 14 residues. J lost 7 bases, V lost 7 bases, and 8 bases had no gene match. Germline V CDR1 and CDR2: SNHLY, FYNNEI. Here the CDR3 reads CASTRTGGLGTQYF. The DNA of the CDR3 is TGTGCCAGCACCCGGACAGGGGGCTTGGGGACCCAGTACTTC.

In its sample, this clonotype was seen a few times. The rearrangement uses TRBV7-8 and TRBJ1-2; TRBD1 matches 9 bases. Germline lookup yields CDR1 SGHVS and CDR2 FQNEAQ. The CDR3 extends over 14 amino acids. J gave up 6 bases and V 5 bases, and 7 bases lay outside the gene matches. CDR3 in amino acids: CASSPTGGSHGYTF. DNA for the CDR3: TGTGCCAGCAGCCCGACAGGGGGTTCGCATGGCTACACCTTC.

This clonotype was observed many times. This chain joins TRBV7-2 and TRBJ2-7, with unresolved D. Trimming cost V 1 base and J 0 bases, with 7 bases left between them. The germline V gene has CDR1 SGHTA and CDR2 FQGNSA. The CDR3 extends over 14 amino acids. The CDR3 loop reads CASSLGGPSYEQYF. CDR3 coding DNA: TGTGCCAGCAGCTTAGGGGGTCCCTCCTACGAGCAGTACTTC.

With regard to this clonotype: At one end, the junction sequence differs from germline, possibly due to a read error. The CDR3 here is CASSEVAGLTYEQYF. CDR3 nucleotide sequence: TGTGCCAGCAGTGAAGTCGCGGGTCTGACCTACGAGCAGTACTTC. The J gene is TRBJ2-7, the V gene TRBV10-3, with TRBD2 as a possible D gene (5 bases). The CDR3 has 15 residues. Germline CDR1 is ENHRY and CDR2 is SYGVKD.

At least ten counts were recorded for this clonotype. J is TRBJ1-2 and V is TRBV2, with a weak D call TRBD1 (5 bases). This CDR3 region has 14 residues. V gave up 2 bases and J gave up 2 bases, with 9 bases separating them. Germline lookup yields CDR1 SNHLY and CDR2 FYNNEI. The CDR3 bases are TGTGCCAGCAGTGAAAGGGACCGCAACTATGGCTACACCTTC. This gives the protein CASSERDRNYGYTF. Combining the CDR3 with reference TRBV2 and TRBJ1-2 gives the whole variable domain EPEVTQTPSHQVTQMGQEVILRCVPISNHLYFYWYRQILGQKVEFLVSFYNNEISEKSEIFDDQFSVERPDGSNFTLKIRSTKLEDSAMYFCASSERDRNYGYTFGSGTRLTVV.

This clonotype was counted many times. The chain combines TRBV7-8 with TRBJ1-5, with D uncertain. Trimming took off 5 bases at V and 6 bases at J, with 11 bases between the two ends. Germline CDR1 reads SGHVS; CDR2 reads FQNEAQ. The CDR3 is 13 residues long. The CDR3 DNA sequence: TGTGCCAGCAGCCATAATGGAGTTCAGCCCCAGCATTTT. Translation gives CASSHNGVQPQHF.

This clonotype occurred a few times. The gene calls are TRBV5-1 and TRBJ1-1; no definite D call. The CDR3 sequence is 14 residues long. The germline CDR1 and CDR2 sequences are SGHRS and YFSETQ. Trimming took 4 bases from V and 1 from J, leaving 11 bases between them. CDR3 protein: CASSPQATNTEAFF. For the CDR3, the DNA is TGCGCCAGCAGCCCACAAGCAACGAACACTGAAGCTTTCTTT.

To note about this clonotype: A single base separates this from a much larger clone, so it may be a read error. This chain joins TRBV7-2 and TRBJ2-7; no clear D. The CDR3 is made up of 14 amino acids. From germline, CDR1 is SGHTA and CDR2 FQGNSA. V gave up 5 bases and J gave up 3 bases, with 14 bases separating them. CDR3: CASSPDGPGYEQYF. The DNA for the CDR3 is TGTGCCAGCAGCCCGGACGGACCAGGCTACGAGCAGTACTTC.

This clonotype came up many times. This rearrangement joins TRBV2 to TRBJ1-6; possible D gene TRBD1, 5 bases. V was pared by 5 bases and J by 7 bases, with 15 bases between. CDR3 length: 15 residues. CDR1 is SNHLY, CDR2 FYNNEI, per germline. This chain's CDR3 is CASSRGRPLNSPLHF. The CDR3 DNA sequence: TGTGCCAGCAGTCGGGGCAGGCCCTTAAATTCACCCCTCCACTTT.

A few counts support this clonotype. This chain connects TRBV6-5 to TRBJ1-2, with a weak D call TRBD1 (6 bases). V gave up 6 bases and J gave up 3 bases, with 14 bases separating them. The germline V gene encodes CDR1 MNHEY and CDR2 SVGAGI. This CDR3 has 14 residues. The CDR3 is CASRTTGSYYGYTF. CDR3 DNA: TGTGCCAGCAGGACAACAGGGAGTTACTATGGCTACACCTTC.

This chain uses TRBV7-2 with TRBJ2-7, with 7 bases matching TRBD1. The germline CDR1 and CDR2 sequences are SGHTA and FQGNSA. Unmatched junction bases numbered 8, after V lost 5 bases and J lost 4 bases. CDR3 size: 14 residues. The CDR3 DNA reads as TGTGCCAGCAGCCTAAACCGGGACAGATACGAGCAGTACTTC. Protein: CASSLNRDRYEQYF.

The genes are TRBV7-2 and TRBJ2-1; the D is unclear. Germline assignment: CDR1 SGHTA and CDR2 FQGNSA. The CDR3 spans 14 residues. Trimming stripped 5 bases from V and 6 bases from J, with 14 bases between. The CDR3 nucleotides are TGTGCCAGCAGCCGAATCCTTGTCAGCAATGAGCAGTTCTTC. Translated, it gives CASSRILVSNEQFF.

The gene calls are TRBV5-1 and TRBJ2-6, with a tentative D call TRBD1 (6 bases). Deletions cut 4 bases from V and 4 bases from J, with 15 bases between. This CDR3 is built from 16 residues. The V gene's germline CDR1 is SGHRS and CDR2 YFSETQ. Written as DNA, the CDR3 is TGCGCCAGCAGCCTCCCGACCGGGACAGGGGCCAACGTCCTGACTTTC. Residues: CASSLPTGTGANVLTF.

V usage is TRBV2 and J usage is TRBJ2-7, with D perhaps assigned TRBD1 or TRBD2 (7 bases each). This CDR3 spans 15 amino acids. V was pared by 5 bases and J by 4 bases, with 18 bases between. Per germline, CDR1 SNHLY and CDR2 FYNNEI. CDR3 sequence reads: CASSLSSQGGYEQYF. The CDR3 coding sequence is TGTGCCAGCAGTTTATCGTCTCAGGGGGGGTACGAGCAGTACTTC.

As concerns this clonotype: This may arise from a read error, as a much more abundant clone is one base away. The rearrangement joins TRBV9 to TRBJ1-2; maybe TRBD1 (5 bases). The CDR3 runs to 12 residues. Germline lookup yields CDR1 SGDLS and CDR2 YYNGEE. CDR3 sequence: CASSVGGYDYTF. As DNA, the CDR3 is TGTGCCAGCAGCGTCGGGGGGTATGACTACACCTTC.

The table lists this clonotype with a few counts. The genes are TRBV19 and TRBJ1-5; D gene unclear. Trimming pared 2 bases from V and 5 bases from J, leaving 10 bases between. The CDR3 consists of 14 residues. Germline CDR1 LNHDA, CDR2 SQIVND (reference sequence). As DNA, the CDR3 is TGTGCCAGTAGTATACGGGGAGACGATCAGCCCCAGCATTTT. Translation: CASSIRGDDQPQHF. The full variable domain, in which reference TRBV19 and TRBJ1-5 provide the parts outside the CDR3, is DGGITQSPKYLFRKEGQNVTLSCEQNLNHDAMYWYRQDPGQGLRLIYYSQIVNDFQKGDIAEGYSVSREKKESFPLTVTSAQKNPTAFYLCASSIRGDDQPQHFGDGTRLSIL.

J is TRBJ1-5 and V is TRBV7-9; 10 nucleotides align to TRBD1. Looked up from germline, CDR1 is SEHNR and CDR2 is FQNEAQ (reference sequence). The V and J ends lost 3 bases and 2 bases, in that order; junction bases with no gene match: 4. The CDR3 contains 16 residues. This CDR3 reads CASSLGDRGGNQPQHF. The CDR3 DNA sequence: TGTGCCAGCAGCTTGGGGGACAGGGGTGGCAATCAGCCCCAGCATTTT. Full variable domain (rest looked up from reference TRBV7-9 and TRBJ1-5): DTGVSQNPRHKITKRGQNVTFRCDPISEHNRLYWYRQTLGQGPEFLTYFQNEAQLEKSRLLSDRFSAERPKGSFSTLEIQRTEQGDSAMYLCASSLGDRGGNQPQHFGDGTRLSIL.

The chain joins TRBV7-9 to TRBJ2-3; the D is unclear. CDR1 and CDR2 (germline): SEHNR, FQNEAQ (reference sequence). This CDR3 is 12 amino acids long. The V gene lost 3 bases and the J gene lost 3 bases, with 4 bases spanning the gap. The CDR3: CASSFFTDTQYF. CDR3 sequence (DNA): TGTGCCAGCAGCTTCTTTACAGATACGCAGTATTTT.

The chain uses TRBV12-3 or TRBV12-4 and TRBJ1-5; the D is unclear. This CDR3 is 14 amino acids long. The V and J ends lost 4 bases and 4 bases respectively, with 11 bases between them. CDR3 nucleotides: TGTGCCAGCAGTTGGAGCTTAGGTAATCAGCCCCAGCATTTT. Amino acid sequence: CASSWSLGNQPQHF.

The genes are TRBV5-6 and TRBJ1-5, with D unresolved. Germline CDR1 and CDR2: SGHDT and YYEEEE. With 3 bases removed from V and 0 bases from J, the gap between germline ends came to 16 bases. The CDR3 covers 17 residues. The CDR3 reads CASSSNRQLFSNQPQHF. CDR3 nucleotides: TGTGCCAGCAGCTCGAACCGCCAGTTGTTTAGCAATCAGCCCCAGCATTTT.

This clonotype has a single count. The gene calls are TRBV29-1 and TRBJ1-1; 8 bases are shared with TRBD1. The CDR3 spans 13 residues. V lost 8 bases to trimming and J lost 1 base; unmatched junction nucleotides: 6. Germline-derived CDR1 and CDR2 are SQVTM and ANQGSEA. In DNA form, the CDR3 reads TGCAGCATGGGGACAGGTTGGAACACTGAAGCTTTCTTT. Its protein product is CSMGTGWNTEAFF.

In its sample, this clonotype was seen a few times. J is TRBJ1-6 and V is TRBV15; D is uncertain. Germline V gives CDR1 LNHNV, CDR2 YYDKDF (reference sequence). The ends were cut back, 8 bases at V and 6 bases at J, with 8 bases in the middle. This CDR3 has 12 amino acids. This CDR3 reads CATATTNSPLHF. CDR3 coding DNA: TGTGCCACCGCTACTACTAATTCACCCCTCCACTTT.